Listed below are T cell receptor beta chains from one sample, sequenced in a study of CD8 T cells in Susac syndrome. TCRdb independently ran MiXCR on the immunoSEQ multiplex PCR reads; one entry per CDR3 protein. This table holds fewer than 350,000 distinct CDR3 sequences, approximately 85% found once. The sample taken for sequencing was CD8+ T cells from PBMCs. These receptors all stem from a human donor with multiple sclerosis. CDR3s include the opening cysteine and the closing phenylalanine or tryptophan. D genes are given only for firm matches. The size of a clone is reported for some rows only, either as once, few or many, or as a class for expanded clones.

V gene: TRBV7-9; clone size: few; J gene: TRBJ2-5; D gene: TRBD1; CDR3 DNA: TGTGCCAGCAGCCGGGGACAGGGAGAGACCCAGTACTTC; CDR3 protein: CASSRGQGETQYF
V gene: TRBV5-4; clone size: NA; J gene: TRBJ2-3; D gene: NA; CDR3 DNA: TGTGCCAGCAGCGATAACCTCGGAGGCACAGATACGCAGTATTTT; CDR3 protein: CASSDNLGGTDTQYF
V gene: TRBV4-3; clone size: NA; J gene: TRBJ2-1; D gene: NA; CDR3 DNA: TGCGCCAGCAGCCAAGATCGGGCGGGACACAATGAGCAGTTCTTC; CDR3 protein: CASSQDRAGHNEQFF
V gene: TRBV6-2/TRBV6-3; clone size: NA; J gene: TRBJ1-5; D gene: TRBD1; CDR3 DNA: TGTGCCAGCAACGAAGGGGACAGGGAAAATCAGCCCCAGCATTTT; CDR3 protein: CASNEGDRENQPQHF
V gene: TRBV7-9; clone size: NA; J gene: TRBJ2-7; D gene: NA; CDR3 DNA: TGTGCCAGCAGCCCCACTACAGGGCACGAGCAGTACTTC; CDR3 protein: CASSPTTGHEQYF
V gene: TRBV28; clone size: NA; J gene: TRBJ2-7; D gene: NA; CDR3 DNA: TGTGCCAGCAGCCTTCGGGGGCTAGCGGCTATCTCCTACGAGCAGTACTTC; CDR3 protein: CASSLRGLAAISYEQYF
V gene: TRBV21-1; clone size: NA; J gene: TRBJ1-4; D gene: NA; CDR3 DNA: TGTGCCAGCAGCCCGGGACAGGCAAACGGAGATGAAAAACTGTTTTTT; CDR3 protein: CASSPGQANGDEKLFF
V gene: TRBV7-9; clone size: NA; J gene: TRBJ2-5; D gene: TRBD1; CDR3 DNA: TGTGCCAGCAGCCAGAGGCAGGGGGTCCAAGAGACCCAGTACTTC; CDR3 protein: CASSQRQGVQETQYF
V gene: TRBV13; clone size: NA; J gene: TRBJ1-4; D gene: TRBD1; CDR3 DNA: TGTGCCAGCAGTCCTCCAACAGGGGGCTCTAATGAAAAACTGTTTTTT; CDR3 protein: CASSPPTGGSNEKLFF
V gene: TRBV4-2; clone size: NA; J gene: TRBJ2-1; D gene: TRBD1; CDR3 DNA: TGTGCCAGCAGCCAAGTGAGGGACAGCTTCTACAATGAGCAGTTCTTC; CDR3 protein: CASSQVRDSFYNEQFF
V gene: TRBV27; clone size: NA; J gene: TRBJ2-5; D gene: TRBD2; CDR3 DNA: TGTGCCAGCAGTCTCACGACTAGCGGTCAAGAGACCCAGTACTTC; CDR3 protein: CASSLTTSGQETQYF
V gene: TRBV27; clone size: NA; J gene: TRBJ1-1; D gene: NA; CDR3 DNA: TGTGCCAGCAGTGACCGGTTGAACACTGAAGCTTTCTTT; CDR3 protein: CASSDRLNTEAFF
V gene: TRBV13; clone size: NA; J gene: TRBJ2-2; D gene: TRBD1; CDR3 DNA: TGTGCCAGCAGCTTAAGGTGGCAGGGGGCCCCCGGGGAGCTGTTTTTT; CDR3 protein: CASSLRWQGAPGELFF
V gene: TRBV27; clone size: few; J gene: TRBJ1-5; D gene: TRBD1; CDR3 DNA: TGTGCCAGCAGCCCAGGGGGTCAGCCCCAGCATTTT; CDR3 protein: CASSPGGQPQHF
V gene: TRBV4-3; clone size: few; J gene: TRBJ2-1; D gene: TRBD2; CDR3 DNA: TGCGCCAGCAGCCAAGAACGGACTAGCGGACCCTTGTACAATGAGCAGTTCTTC; CDR3 protein: CASSQERTSGPLYNEQFF
V gene: TRBV27; clone size: NA; J gene: TRBJ2-7; D gene: TRBD1; CDR3 DNA: TGTGCCAGCCGACAGGGTCAGACCGTGGTGCAGTACTTC; CDR3 protein: CASRQGQTVVQYF
V gene: TRBV6-2/TRBV6-3; clone size: NA; J gene: TRBJ2-1; D gene: TRBD2; CDR3 DNA: TGTGCCACCCTTCGCTGGATAGCGGGAGAGGATGAGCAGTTCTTC; CDR3 protein: CATLRWIAGEDEQFF
V gene: TRBV30; clone size: NA; J gene: TRBJ1-5; D gene: TRBD1; CDR3 DNA: TGTGCCTGGGGGGACAGAAGCAATCAGCCCCAGCATTTT; CDR3 protein: CAWGDRSNQPQHF
V gene: TRBV7-9; clone size: NA; J gene: TRBJ1-5; D gene: NA; CDR3 DNA: TGTGCCAGCAGCTTAGCGCAGGGAAAGACGGCCCCTCAGCCCCAGCATTTT; CDR3 protein: CASSLAQGKTAPQPQHF
V gene: TRBV27; clone size: NA; J gene: TRBJ2-1; D gene: TRBD2; CDR3 DNA: TGTGCCAGCAGCATCTTGGGAGCGGGAGGAAGTAATGAGCAGTTCTTC; CDR3 protein: CASSILGAGGSNEQFF
V gene: TRBV3-1; clone size: few; J gene: TRBJ2-7; D gene: NA; CDR3 DNA: TGTGCCAGCAGCCATAGTCGGGGAACCTACGAGCAGTACTTC; CDR3 protein: CASSHSRGTYEQYF
V gene: TRBV4-3; clone size: NA; J gene: TRBJ1-1; D gene: TRBD1; CDR3 DNA: TGCGCCAGCAGCTCATACAGGGGCAGCGCTGAAGCTTTCTTT; CDR3 protein: CASSSYRGSAEAFF
V gene: TRBV7-9; clone size: NA; J gene: TRBJ2-3; D gene: TRBD2; CDR3 DNA: TGTGCCAGCAGCTTAGGAGCGGGAGGCCACACAGATACGCAGTATTTT; CDR3 protein: CASSLGAGGHTDTQYF
V gene: TRBV5-5; clone size: NA; J gene: TRBJ2-2; D gene: NA; CDR3 DNA: TGTGCCAGCACCCAGCCGACCGGGGAGCTGTTTTTT; CDR3 protein: CASTQPTGELFF
V gene: TRBV6-2/TRBV6-3; clone size: NA; J gene: TRBJ2-4; D gene: TRBD2; CDR3 DNA: TGTGCCAGCAGTTACCATCTCTCGGGGAGGGCCATCGAAGTTCAGTACTTC; CDR3 protein: CASSYHLSGRAIEVQYF
V gene: TRBV29-1; clone size: NA; J gene: TRBJ1-1; D gene: NA; CDR3 DNA: TGCAGCGTCGGGGAAGGGGGGAGAACTGAAGCTTTCTTT; CDR3 protein: CSVGEGGRTEAFF
V gene: TRBV19; clone size: NA; J gene: TRBJ2-1; D gene: NA; CDR3 DNA: TGTGCCAGTCAGTCGTACGGCAATGAGCAGTTCTTC; CDR3 protein: CASQSYGNEQFF
V gene: TRBV7-3; clone size: NA; J gene: TRBJ2-1; D gene: TRBD1; CDR3 DNA: TGTGCCAGCAGCTCAGGGACAGGGGGTGGCGAGCAGTTCTTC; CDR3 protein: CASSSGTGGGEQFF
V gene: TRBV7-3; clone size: NA; J gene: TRBJ2-1; D gene: NA; CDR3 DNA: TGTGCCAGCAGCTTAAGTCGGTCCGGGGGATACAATGAGCAGTTCTTC; CDR3 protein: CASSLSRSGGYNEQFF
V gene: TRBV20-1; clone size: NA; J gene: TRBJ2-7; D gene: TRBD2; CDR3 DNA: TGCAGTGCTTGTCCTAGCGGGAGCACCCCAGACGAGCAGTACTTC; CDR3 protein: CSACPSGSTPDEQYF
V gene: TRBV5-1; clone size: NA; J gene: TRBJ2-1; D gene: TRBD2; CDR3 DNA: TGCGCCATCGCCGCATCTAGCGGGAGTTTGCGCAATGAGCAGTTCTTC; CDR3 protein: CAIAASSGSLRNEQFF
V gene: TRBV18; clone size: NA; J gene: TRBJ2-2; D gene: NA; CDR3 DNA: TGTGCCAGCTCACAATCTGGGCGTAACACCGGGGAGCTGTTTTTT; CDR3 protein: CASSQSGRNTGELFF
V gene: TRBV14; clone size: few; J gene: TRBJ1-2; D gene: NA; CDR3 DNA: TGTGCCAGCAGCCAAGGTACAGGGATCTATGGCTACACCTTC; CDR3 protein: CASSQGTGIYGYTF
V gene: TRBV11-2; clone size: many; J gene: TRBJ2-7; D gene: NA; CDR3 DNA: TGTGCCAGCAGCTTGGGCGGAAGCTCCTACGAGCAGTACTTC; CDR3 protein: CASSLGGSSYEQYF
V gene: TRBV5-6; clone size: NA; J gene: TRBJ1-1; D gene: NA; CDR3 DNA: TGTGCCAGCAGCAGGGGCTGGGCACTGAAGCTTTTCTTT; CDR3 protein: CASSRGWALKLFF
V gene: TRBV5-1; clone size: NA; J gene: TRBJ1-4; D gene: NA; CDR3 DNA: TGCGCCAGCAGCTTGAACAGCCTAGTTGGGGAAAAACTGTTTTTT; CDR3 protein: CASSLNSLVGEKLFF
V gene: TRBV7-2; clone size: NA; J gene: TRBJ2-1; D gene: TRBD1; CDR3 DNA: TGTGCCAGCAGCTCAACAGGGGGACGACTTGCTGAGCAGTTCTTC; CDR3 protein: CASSSTGGRLAEQFF
V gene: TRBV30; clone size: once; J gene: TRBJ2-3; D gene: TRBD2; CDR3 DNA: TGTGCCTGGAGTGACGGGACTAGCGGTCTCACAGATACGCAGTATTTT; CDR3 protein: CAWSDGTSGLTDTQYF
V gene: TRBV4-1; clone size: NA; J gene: TRBJ1-1; D gene: NA; CDR3 DNA: TGCGCCAGCAGCCATGGTACAGGGATGAACACTGAAGCTTTCTTT; CDR3 protein: CASSHGTGMNTEAFF
V gene: TRBV9; clone size: NA; J gene: TRBJ2-1; D gene: NA; CDR3 DNA: TGTGCCAGCAGCGGCGGGACTCCCACCTACAATGAGCAGTTCTTC; CDR3 protein: CASSGGTPTYNEQFF
V gene: TRBV6-2/TRBV6-3; clone size: NA; J gene: TRBJ2-6; D gene: NA; CDR3 DNA: TGTGCCAGCAGTACACCCCCGCAGGGTAGGGATGGGGCCAACGTCCTGACTTTC; CDR3 protein: CASSTPPQGRDGANVLTF
V gene: TRBV5-6; clone size: NA; J gene: TRBJ1-3; D gene: NA; CDR3 DNA: TGTGCCAGCAGGATAACGGGCTCTGGAAACACCATATATTTT; CDR3 protein: CASRITGSGNTIYF
V gene: TRBV20-1; clone size: NA; J gene: TRBJ2-3; D gene: NA; CDR3 DNA: TGCAGTGCTAGAGATAAGGACTCTTGGGATACGCAGTATTTT; CDR3 protein: CSARDKDSWDTQYF
V gene: TRBV16; clone size: NA; J gene: TRBJ1-3; D gene: NA; CDR3 DNA: TGTGCCAGCAGCCAATCCAGAAACACCATATATTTT; CDR3 protein: CASSQSRNTIYF
V gene: TRBV20-1; clone size: NA; J gene: TRBJ1-5; D gene: NA; CDR3 DNA: TGCAGTGCTAGAGATCCCCCGAGGGGCAATCAGCCCCAGCATTTT; CDR3 protein: CSARDPPRGNQPQHF
V gene: TRBV2; clone size: once; J gene: TRBJ2-6; D gene: TRBD1; CDR3 DNA: TGTGCCAGCAGACACAGGGGCGGTGGGGCCAACGTCCTGACTTTC; CDR3 protein: CASRHRGGGANVLTF
V gene: TRBV12-3/TRBV12-4; clone size: NA; J gene: TRBJ1-5; D gene: TRBD1; CDR3 DNA: TGTGCCAGCAGTTTCTTCAGGGGGTCCCATCAGCCCCAGCATTTT; CDR3 protein: CASSFFRGSHQPQHF
V gene: TRBV6-8; clone size: NA; J gene: TRBJ2-1; D gene: TRBD2; CDR3 DNA: TGTGCCATACCGGGACTAGTTTATGAGCAGTTCTTC; CDR3 protein: CAIPGLVYEQFF
V gene: TRBV3-1; clone size: NA; J gene: TRBJ1-4; D gene: NA; CDR3 DNA: TGTGCCAGCAGCCAAGAAGCAGGGGCGTTGGCAAAACTGTTTTTT; CDR3 protein: CASSQEAGALAKLFF
V gene: TRBV12-3/TRBV12-4; clone size: once; J gene: TRBJ1-1; D gene: NA; CDR3 DNA: TGTGCCAGCAGTCCCCTGGTTCCGGACACTGAAGCTTTCTTT; CDR3 protein: CASSPLVPDTEAFF
V gene: TRBV2; clone size: NA; J gene: TRBJ1-1; D gene: NA; CDR3 DNA: TGTGCCAGCAGCTGGCCTGATGAAGCTTTCTTT; CDR3 protein: CASSWPDEAFF
V gene: TRBV15; clone size: NA; J gene: TRBJ1-1; D gene: NA; CDR3 DNA: TGTGCCACCAGCAGAGCCGGGGGGGCTGGGGCTGAAGCTTTCTTT; CDR3 protein: CATSRAGGAGAEAFF
V gene: TRBV9; clone size: NA; J gene: TRBJ2-4; D gene: TRBD1; CDR3 DNA: TGTGCCAGCAGCGTAGGGGGACAGAAAAACATTCAGTACTTC; CDR3 protein: CASSVGGQKNIQYF
V gene: TRBV12-3/TRBV12-4; clone size: NA; J gene: TRBJ2-1; D gene: TRBD1; CDR3 DNA: TGTGCCAGCAGTTTACCTCCGGGACAGGGGGGAAATGAGCAGTTCTTC; CDR3 protein: CASSLPPGQGGNEQFF